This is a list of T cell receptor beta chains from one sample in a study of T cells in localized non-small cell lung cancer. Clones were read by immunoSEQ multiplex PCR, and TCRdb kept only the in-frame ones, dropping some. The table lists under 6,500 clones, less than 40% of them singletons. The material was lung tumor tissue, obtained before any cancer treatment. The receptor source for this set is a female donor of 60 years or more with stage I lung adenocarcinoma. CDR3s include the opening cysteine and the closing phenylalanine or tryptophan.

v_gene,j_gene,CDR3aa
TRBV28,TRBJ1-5,CASSLGLGSNQPQHF
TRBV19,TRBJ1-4,CASVSGTGGEKLFF
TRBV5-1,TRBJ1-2,CASSLVTGGDYGYTF
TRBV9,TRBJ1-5,CASRTGVKNQPQHF
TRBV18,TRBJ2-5,CASSPGQGGRETQYF
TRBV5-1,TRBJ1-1,CASSLSQTNTEAFF
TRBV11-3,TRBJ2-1,CASSLVGRNNEQFF
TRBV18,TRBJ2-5,CASSVSAPFETQYF
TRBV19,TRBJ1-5,CASSPLSGSNQPQHF
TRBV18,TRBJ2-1,CASSPVGQGVIYNEQFF
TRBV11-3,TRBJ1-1,CASSQDRVATEAFF
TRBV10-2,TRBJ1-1,CASRWRGSGMNTEAFF
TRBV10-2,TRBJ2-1,CASSESEIVFGTAAYNEQFF
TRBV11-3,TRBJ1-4,CASSPGGLREKLFF
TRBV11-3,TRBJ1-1,CASSEAGGFTEAFF
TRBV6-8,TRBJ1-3,CASTNAGFGNTIYF
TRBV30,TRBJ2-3,CAWRVDTGYTDTQYF
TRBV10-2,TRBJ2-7,CASSEGGRGEQYF
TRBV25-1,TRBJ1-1,CASSGSSGSTEAFF
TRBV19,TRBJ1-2,CASSIETGGGYGYTF
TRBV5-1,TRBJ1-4,CASSTGQPGGEKLFF
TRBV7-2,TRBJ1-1,CASSPSGVTEAFF
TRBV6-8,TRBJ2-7,CASSPRPGQVSYEQYF
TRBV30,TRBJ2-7,CAWSSTGVQTIDPYEQYF
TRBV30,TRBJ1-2,CAWTAVYGYTF
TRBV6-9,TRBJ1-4,CASSPGRGLFF
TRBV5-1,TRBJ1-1,CASSLSQVNTEAFF
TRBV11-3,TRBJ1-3,CASSSGGVPIIFGNTIYF
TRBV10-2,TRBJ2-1,CASSDQFYNEQFF
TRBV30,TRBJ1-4,CAWSRNEKLFF
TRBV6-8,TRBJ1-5,CASRDSSAGQPQHF
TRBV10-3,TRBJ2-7,CAISESMGQGYEQYF
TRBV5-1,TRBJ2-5,CASSLLAGEETQYF
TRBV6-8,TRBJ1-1,CASSGQGARTEAFF
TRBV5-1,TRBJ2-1,CASSLEPGGGYNEQFF
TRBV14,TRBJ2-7,CASSQGAGGQREQYF